These 10 T cell receptor beta chains originate from one sample sequenced in a study of cytomegalovirus exposure and HLA in healthy donors. PCR involved 60 Vbeta and 13 Jbeta primers. The table came from immunoSEQ multiplex PCR; TCRdb's copy has only in-frame clones and leaves some out. The profile shows about 110,000 clones, roughly 70% of them singletons. The sample consisted of PBMCs. Receptors originate from an older woman in good health and CMV-seropositive.

CDR3 in amino acids: CASSEGASNQPQHF. CDR3 coding DNA: TGCGCCAGCAGTGAGGGGGCAAGCAATCAGCCCCAGCATTTT. This sequence joins TRBV10-2 and TRBJ1-5, with D possibly being TRBD1 (5 bases). V was clipped by 2 bases and J by 1 base, with 6 bases between them. There are 14 residues in the CDR3. CDR1 is WSHSY, CDR2 SAAADI, per germline.

This rearrangement joins TRBV7-8 to TRBJ2-3, with TRBD2 identical over 12 bases. Germline-derived CDR1 and CDR2 are SGHVS and FQNEAQ. V was clipped by 2 bases and J by 6 bases; unmatched bases: 6. The CDR3 is 16 residues long. DNA for the CDR3: TGTGCCAGCAGCTTATTGCCTAGCGGGGGGGCGGATACGCAGTATTTT. It translates to CASSLLPSGGADTQYF. The full variable domain, completed using reference TRBV7-8 and TRBJ2-3, is GAGVSQSPRYKVAKRGQDVALRCDPISGHVSLFWYQQALGQGPEFLTYFQNEAQLDKSGLPSDRFFAERPEGSVSTLKIQRTQQEDSAVYLCASSLLPSGGADTQYFGPGTRLTVL.

This chain links TRBV6-1 with TRBJ2-3, with no clear D. CDR3 length: 12 amino acids. The V end was cut by 4 bases, the J end by 4 bases, with 6 bases between. Germline-derived CDR1 and CDR2 are MNHNS and SASEGT. Here the CDR3 DNA reads TGTGCCAGCAGTGGACATCCAGATACGCAGTATTTT. Protein product: CASSGHPDTQYF.

The chain links TRBV25-1 to TRBJ1-1; D call uncertain. The CDR3 contains 13 residues. The germline V gene has CDR1 MGHDK and CDR2 SYGVNS. Between the trimmed V and J ends, which lost 3 bases and 0 bases, there was a span of 5 bases. The CDR3 DNA reads as TGTGCCAGCAGTGAGTTTATGAACACTGAAGCTTTCTTT. Residues: CASSEFMNTEAFF.

The chain carries TRBV9 and TRBJ2-1; 8 bases are a match to TRBD2. The CDR3 extends over 18 amino acids. The V segment lost 3 bases and the J segment 0 bases; nucleotides outside the gene matches: 11. Germline V gene lookup returns CDR1 SGDLS and CDR2 YYNGEE. CDR3 bases: TGTGCCAGCAGCGGGGGGGCCGGCGGGGGGAGCTCCTACAATGAGCAGTTCTTC. Protein sequence: CASSGGAGGGSSYNEQFF.

V is TRBV9 and J is TRBJ1-5; maybe TRBD1 (6 bases). Per the germline V gene, CDR1 is SGDLS and CDR2 is YYNGEE. CDR3 length equals 14 residues. Trimming shortened V by 0 bases and J by 5 bases, and 9 bases separated the two germline ends. The CDR3 region is CASSVGPGDQPQHF. In nucleotides, the CDR3 is TGTGCCAGCAGCGTAGGACCAGGGGATCAGCCCCAGCATTTT.

The V gene is TRBV28, the J gene TRBJ1-2, with a tentative D call TRBD1 (5 bases). V dropped 3 bases and J dropped 4 bases, with 12 bases sitting between them. CDR3 length: 14 amino acids. CDR1 is MDHEN and CDR2 is SYDVKM in the germline V gene. In DNA form, the CDR3 reads TGTGCCAGCAGTTTGGCCCAGGGCACCTATGGCTACACCTTC. Protein sequence: CASSLAQGTYGYTF.

The chain carries TRBV19 and TRBJ1-5, with D hard to call. Germline V gives CDR1 LNHDA, CDR2 SQIVND (reference sequence). V was shortened by 6 bases and J by 0 bases, with 18 bases between the two germline ends. The CDR3 consists of 17 residues. The CDR3 reads CASSHLGIPYSNQPQHF. In nucleotides, the CDR3 is TGTGCCAGTAGCCACCTCGGGATTCCCTATAGCAATCAGCCCCAGCATTTT.

In this sample, this clone turned up a few times. The V and J genes are TRBV18 and TRBJ2-5; the match to TRBD1 covers 7 bases. The germline gives CDR1 KGHSH, CDR2 LQKENI. This CDR3 has 14 residues. J lost 2 bases, V lost 4 bases, and 4 bases had no gene match. Here the CDR3 reads CASSQDRIQETQYF. In nucleotides, the CDR3 is TGTGCCAGCTCACAGGACAGGATTCAAGAGACCCAGTACTTC. Combining the CDR3 with reference TRBV18 and TRBJ2-5 gives the whole variable domain NAGVMQNPRHLVRRRGQEARLRCSPMKGHSHVYWYRQLPEEGLKFMVYLQKENIIDESGMPKERFSAEFPKEGPSILRIQQVVRGDSAAYFCASSQDRIQETQYFGPGTRLLVL.

This chain connects TRBV5-1 to TRBJ1-3; D ambiguous. Between the trimmed V and J ends, which lost 0 bases and 0 bases, there was a span of 7 bases. CDR1 SGHRS and CDR2 YFSETQ come from the germline V gene. The CDR3 length is 15 residues. The CDR3 region has the DNA TGCGCCAGCAGCTTGGGCGGCGACTCTGGAAACACCATATATTTT. The encoded protein is CASSLGGDSGNTIYF.